This TCR beta chain originates from a study of blood T cell repertoires in COVID-19. Study in general: Acute and convalescent COVID-19 specimens originated in the United States, Italy and Spain. The cDNA or gDNA used as material had been derived from T cells, B-cell-depleted T cells, or PBMCs.

In the original analysis: Reference gene primers were amplified, and this amplification served to estimate nucleated cell counts. TCRdb keeps only in-frame clones here, not all; method: immunoSEQ multiplex PCR. V, J and clone size derive from that table, while D and trimming were established from the DNA sequence. This repertoire shows 170,000 or so clones, roughly 89% found once; its top ten account for 0.88%. The germline V gene encodes CDR1 SGHVS and CDR2 FQNEAQ. The CDR3 extends over 16 amino acids. The V and J ends lost 5 bases and 5 bases, in that order; junction bases with no gene match: 9. The TCR sequence derives from a woman aged 18-30 years who had recovered from COVID-19. Input material: peripheral blood. The chain recombines TRBV7-8 with TRBJ2-7, with TRBD2 identical over 13 bases. The CDR3 protein is CASSATRLAGGHEQYF. The CDR3 nucleotides are TGTGCCAGCAGCGCAACGAGACTAGCGGGGGGCCACGAGCAGTACTTC.